The 26 T cell receptor beta chains below all came from one sample that was sequenced in a study of blood T cell repertoires in COVID-19. TCRdb keeps only in-frame clones here, not all; method: immunoSEQ multiplex PCR. The sample shows some 200,000 clones, 75% to 90% of them seen only once. Specimen: PBMCs or T cells enriched from blood (not recorded which). These receptors originate from a woman between 18 and 29 years old in a cohort exposed to, infected with or recovered from COVID-19 (not recorded which).

The V and J genes are TRBV19 and TRBJ2-2, with unresolved D. V was trimmed by 5 bases and J by 0 bases, leaving 13 bases between them. The germline V gene has CDR1 LNHDA and CDR2 SQIVND (reference sequence). The CDR3 sequence is 16 residues long. CDR3 nucleotides: TGTGCCAGTAGTCCCCTTCGACACTCGAACACCGGGGAGCTGTTTTTT. The encoded protein is CASSPLRHSNTGELFF.

V and J are TRBV2 and TRBJ2-1; 7 nucleotides line up with TRBD2. CDR1 is SNHLY, CDR2 FYNNEI, per germline. The CDR3 extends over 12 amino acids. With 5 bases clipped from V and 8 bases from J, the junction kept 3 bases outside the gene matches. The CDR3 is CASSRLAHEQFF. The DNA for the CDR3 is TGTGCCAGCAGTAGACTAGCACATGAGCAGTTCTTC.

This clone was picked up one time. V gene TRBV25-1 combines with J gene TRBJ1-4, with no clear D. The CDR3 extends over 15 amino acids. Germline V gene sequence: CDR1 MGHDK, CDR2 SYGVNS. Trimming took off 1 base at V and 1 base at J, with 7 bases between the two ends. The CDR3 here is CASSESRVTNEKLFF. For the CDR3, the DNA is TGTGCCAGCAGTGAATCCCGGGTAACTAATGAAAAACTGTTTTTT.

The chain employs TRBV7-3 and TRBJ1-1; D is uncertain. Per germline, CDR1 SGHTA and CDR2 FQGTGA. Trimming removed 4 bases from V and 4 bases from J, with 10 bases in between. The CDR3 is 13 residues long. CDR3 in amino acids: CASSSQKSTEAFF. In DNA form, the CDR3 reads TGTGCCAGCAGCTCCCAAAAGAGCACTGAAGCTTTCTTT.

With regard to this clone: The identical CDR3 is also encoded by other nucleotide sequences in the sample. V and J are TRBV19 and TRBJ1-1; D is ambiguous. V was shortened by 7 bases and J by 5 bases, with 11 bases between the two germline ends. CDR1 LNHDA and CDR2 SQIVND come from the germline V gene (reference sequence). The CDR3 extends over 12 amino acids. The CDR3 sequence is CASKTGGTEAFF. Here the CDR3 DNA reads TGTGCCAGTAAAACCGGAGGGACTGAAGCTTTCTTT.

The chain employs TRBV4-1 and TRBJ2-1; tentatively, D is TRBD2 (6 bases). The CDR3 totals 15 residues. Germline loops: CDR1 MGHRA, CDR2 YSYEKL. V was trimmed by 0 bases and J by 7 bases, leaving 13 bases between them. The DNA for the CDR3 is TGCGCCAGCAGCCAAGAGCGGGGCCCGTTGAATGAGCAGTTCTTC. Amino acids: CASSQERGPLNEQFF.

This clone was picked up one time. The V call is TRBV21-1, the J call TRBJ2-7; TRBD1 is the table's D call, not checked against the DNA. TRBV21-1 is shown as a pseudogene. The CDR3 is 13 amino acids. The CDR3 DNA reads as TGTGCCAGCAGCAACGTCCAGGGGCGCGAGCAGTACTTC. Encoded protein: CASSNVQGREQYF.

This clone appeared a few times. This rearrangement joins TRBV6-1 to TRBJ1-2, with D perhaps matching TRBD1 (6 bases). CDR1 and CDR2 from the germline V gene are MNHNS and SASEGT. V lost 4 bases and J lost 1, with 16 bases in between. CDR3 length equals 16 residues. DNA of the CDR3: TGTGCCAGCAGTGTGCTAGGTCCCAGGGGTAACTATGGCTACACCTTC. This encodes CASSVLGPRGNYGYTF.

The chain couples TRBV28 to TRBJ1-4, with unresolved D. Trimming took 4 bases from V and 0 from J, leaving 6 bases between them. Germline V gene sequence: CDR1 MDHEN, CDR2 SYDVKM. The CDR3 loop spans 14 amino acids. This CDR3 is CASSSYTTNEKLFF. The CDR3 DNA reads TGTGCCAGCAGTTCGTACACAACTAATGAAAAACTGTTTTTT.

The chain combines TRBV6-6 with TRBJ2-7; 8 bases agree with TRBD1. Germline-derived CDR1 and CDR2 are MNHNY and SVGAGI (reference sequence). The CDR3 contains 15 residues. With V trimmed by 6 bases and J by 3 bases, 10 bases remained unmatched. As DNA, the CDR3 is TGTGCCAGCAGGACGCCCGACAGGGGAGTCTACGAGCAGTACTTC. It yields the protein CASRTPDRGVYEQYF.

CDR3 sequence: CAISESGGDDYGYTF. The DNA of the CDR3 is TGTGCCATCAGTGAGTCGGGGGGGGACGACTATGGCTACACCTTC. V and J are TRBV10-3 and TRBJ1-2, with D tentatively TRBD1 (5 bases). Germline values: CDR1 ENHRY, CDR2 SYGVKD. V lost 0 bases to trimming and J lost 3 bases, with 11 bases between them. This CDR3 region has 15 residues.

V and J are TRBV29-1 and TRBJ2-6; 7 positions agree with TRBD1. Germline CDR1 and CDR2: SQVTM and ANQGSEA. With 6 bases clipped from V and 3 bases from J, the junction kept 5 bases outside the gene matches. The CDR3 contains 14 residues. The CDR3: CSVATGVGANVLTF. In nucleotides, the CDR3 is TGCAGCGTAGCCACAGGGGTTGGGGCCAACGTCCTGACTTTC.

The chain links TRBV9 to TRBJ1-1, with 10 bases identical to TRBD1. Germline V gene data show CDR1 as SGDLS and CDR2 as YYNGEE. The CDR3 has 14 residues. After removal of 2 bases from V and 5 bases from J, the junction contained 3 bases not matched to a gene. The CDR3 reads CASSVDRGATEAFF. CDR3 sequence (DNA): TGTGCCAGCAGCGTGGACAGGGGGGCGACTGAAGCTTTCTTT.

The chain joins TRBV30 to TRBJ1-3; D might be TRBD1 (5 bases). The length of the CDR3 is 13 residues. V gave up 8 bases and J gave up 2 bases, with 13 bases separating them. Germline CDR1 reads GTSNPN; CDR2 reads SVGIG (reference sequence). This chain's CDR3 is CAREQETGNTIYF. In DNA, the CDR3 is TGTGCCCGGGAACAGGAAACTGGAAACACCATATATTTT.

J is TRBJ1-1 and V is TRBV28; D perhaps matches TRBD1 (5 bases). The V gene lost 4 bases and the J gene lost 2 bases, with 14 bases spanning the gap. The CDR3 is made up of 15 amino acids. CDR1 and CDR2 from the germline V gene are MDHEN and SYDVKM. As DNA, the CDR3 is TGTGCCAGCAGTTCGCCCCAGGGTGCCAACACTGAAGCTTTCTTT. Residues: CASSSPQGANTEAFF.

The V call is TRBV2, the J call TRBJ2-2, with a possible D match to TRBD2 (6 bases). Germline-derived CDR1 and CDR2 are SNHLY and FYNNEI. The germline V and J ends were trimmed by 4 bases and 6 bases, with 12 bases remaining between them. This CDR3 spans 14 amino acids. CDR3: CASSAPGVAGELFF. In DNA, the CDR3 is TGTGCCAGCAGTGCGCCGGGGGTCGCCGGGGAGCTGTTTTTT.

The gene calls are TRBV19 and TRBJ2-1, with 11 bases fitting TRBD2. The CDR3 totals 15 residues. The V gene's germline CDR1 is LNHDA and CDR2 SQIVND (reference sequence). V shed 7 bases, J shed 4 bases, and the junction held 6 bases outside the gene matches. The chain's CDR3 is CASKLAGAWYNEQFF. CDR3 sequence (DNA): TGTGCCAGTAAACTAGCGGGAGCTTGGTACAATGAGCAGTTCTTC.

CDR3 sequence reads: CAAGTYEQYF. Written as DNA, the CDR3 is TGTGCTGCAGGGACCTACGAGCAGTACTTC. J is TRBJ2-7 and V is TRBV3-1 (or the pseudogene TRBV3-2); maybe TRBD1 (5 bases). The length of the CDR3 is 10 residues. Germline V gene data show CDR1 as LGHDT and CDR2 as YNNKEL (reference sequence).

This rearrangement joins TRBV15 to TRBJ2-2; D remains unclear. Germline V CDR1 and CDR2: LNHNV, YYDKDF (reference sequence). V shed 9 bases and J shed 3 bases, with 8 bases lying between them. This CDR3 is 12 amino acids long. The CDR3 is CATTRDTGELFF. In DNA form, the CDR3 reads TGTGCCACTACGAGAGACACCGGGGAGCTGTTTTTT.

The chain joins TRBV5-4 to TRBJ2-5; possible D gene TRBD1, 5 bases. This CDR3 is built from 15 residues. Germline assignment: CDR1 SGHNT and CDR2 YYREEE (reference sequence). Trimming pared 0 bases from V and 0 bases from J, leaving 9 bases between. Written as DNA, the CDR3 is TGTGCCAGCAGCTTGGGACCGGACAACCAAGAGACCCAGTACTTC. Encoded protein: CASSLGPDNQETQYF. The entire variable domain, with the rest obtained from reference TRBV5-4 and TRBJ2-5, is as follows: ETGVTQSPTHLIKTRGQQVTLRCSSQSGHNTVSWYQQALGQGPQFIFQYYREEENGRGNFPPRFSGLQFPNYSSELNVNALELDDSALYLCASSLGPDNQETQYFGPGTRLLVL.

This chain links TRBV7-2 with TRBJ2-1, with 7 bases fitting TRBD2. CDR3 length: 13 residues. The V and J ends lost 6 bases and 8 bases, in that order; junction bases with no gene match: 7. The germline V gene has CDR1 SGHTA and CDR2 FQGNSA. The CDR3: CASRWREFDEQFF. The CDR3 DNA is TGTGCCAGCAGGTGGCGGGAGTTCGATGAGCAGTTCTTC.

Here the CDR3 reads CASSLGTGVSGNTIYF. In nucleotides, the CDR3 is TGCGCCAGCAGTCTAGGGACAGGCGTCTCTGGAAACACCATATATTTT. This chain joins TRBV10-2 and TRBJ1-3, with TRBD1 identical over 8 bases. With 5 bases clipped from V and 0 bases from J, the junction kept 6 bases outside the gene matches. CDR1 and CDR2 (germline): WSHSY, SAAADI. The CDR3 consists of 16 residues.

The V call is TRBV25-1, the J call TRBJ2-6; a weak D match, TRBD1 (5 bases). Trimming took off 5 bases at V and 0 bases at J, with 11 bases between the two ends. CDR3 length equals 16 residues. Germline CDR1 is MGHDK and CDR2 is SYGVNS. CDR3 amino acids: CASSPRQNSGANVLTF. DNA for the CDR3: TGTGCCAGCAGTCCTCGACAGAACTCTGGGGCCAACGTCCTGACTTTC.

This chain joins TRBV10-1 and TRBJ1-1; 7 bases are a match to TRBD1. Trimming removed 11 bases from V and 0 bases from J; junction bases left unmatched: 6. Germline V lookup: CDR1 WNHNN, CDR2 SYGVQD (reference sequence). This CDR3 comprises 13 residues. CDR3 sequence reads: CAAQQGLNTEAFF. Here the CDR3 DNA reads TGCGCCGCTCAACAGGGGTTGAACACTGAAGCTTTCTTT.

As for this clone: The sample has other DNA sequences that encode this CDR3 too. The chain joins TRBV5-1 to TRBJ1-4, with D possibly matching TRBD1 (5 bases). With 4 bases removed from V and 0 bases from J, the gap between germline ends came to 10 bases. Germline CDR1 and CDR2: SGHRS and YFSETQ. The CDR3 spans 15 residues. In nucleotides, the CDR3 is TGCGCCAGCAGCCCCGACAGTGCAACTAATGAAAAACTGTTTTTT. It yields the protein CASSPDSATNEKLFF.

The genes are TRBV5-4 and TRBJ1-5; 9 bases align to TRBD1. The CDR3 covers 15 residues. The V and J ends lost 0 bases and 4 bases, in that order; junction bases with no gene match: 2. Germline values: CDR1 SGHNT, CDR2 YYREEE (reference sequence). The DNA for the CDR3 is TGTGCCAGCAGCTTGGGACAGGGGGGGAATCAGCCCCAGCATTTT. This sequence encodes CASSLGQGGNQPQHF.